The count of the clone carrying this T cell receptor beta chain is one. The antigen remains undetermined. The junction does not match germline at one end; this may be a read error. These data originate in a study of radiotherapy plus CTLA-4 blockade in lung cancer. Looking at the study overall: Among all patients, more than 15% showed objective responses, while roughly 34% had disease control. Findings of the study overall: Together with interferon-beta, which increased in serum after radiation, early dynamic changes in blood T cell clones were reportedly the best predictors of response. Following radiotherapy plus ipilimumab, tumor-derived TCR clones expanded in the blood.

Data came from immunoSEQ multiplex PCR; TCRdb stores just in-frame clones and leaves some out. The data show 35,000 to 40,000 clones, approximately 86% seen once. Germline assignment: CDR1 MNHNS and CDR2 SASEGT. This CDR3 has 18 residues. The starting material was peripheral blood, obtained from a patient treated with radiotherapy plus ipilimumab. This chain uses TRBV6-1 with TRBJ1-2, with unresolved D. The receptor comes from a human donor with non-small cell lung cancer whose response to radiotherapy plus ipilimumab could not be evaluated. The CDR3 spells CASSEFRGLREVHYGYIF. The CDR3 bases are TGTGCCAGCAGTGAATTTCGGGGTTTGCGTGAAGTACACTATGGCTACATCTTC.